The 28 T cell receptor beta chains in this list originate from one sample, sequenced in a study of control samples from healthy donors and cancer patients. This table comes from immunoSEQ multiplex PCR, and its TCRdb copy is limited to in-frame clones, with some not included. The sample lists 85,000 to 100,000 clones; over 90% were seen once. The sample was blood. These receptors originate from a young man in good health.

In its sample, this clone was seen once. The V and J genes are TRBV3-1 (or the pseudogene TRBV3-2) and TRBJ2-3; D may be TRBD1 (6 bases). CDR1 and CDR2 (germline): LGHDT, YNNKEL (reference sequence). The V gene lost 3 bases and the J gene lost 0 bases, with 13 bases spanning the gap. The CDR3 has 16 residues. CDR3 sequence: CASSQGTLTSTDTQYF. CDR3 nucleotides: TGTGCCAGCAGCCAGGGGACACTAACTAGCACAGATACGCAGTATTTT.

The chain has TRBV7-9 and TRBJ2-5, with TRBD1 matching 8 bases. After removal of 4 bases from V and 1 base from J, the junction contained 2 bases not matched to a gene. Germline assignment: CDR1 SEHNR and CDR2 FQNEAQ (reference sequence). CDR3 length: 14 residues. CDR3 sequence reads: CASSWTGTQETQYF. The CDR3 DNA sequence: TGTGCCAGCAGCTGGACAGGGACCCAAGAGACCCAGTACTTC.

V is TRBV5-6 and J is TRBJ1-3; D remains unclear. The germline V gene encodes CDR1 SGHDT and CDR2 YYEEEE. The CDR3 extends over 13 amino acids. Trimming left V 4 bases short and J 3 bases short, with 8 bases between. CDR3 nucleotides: TGTGCCAGCAGCCACCAGAATGGAAACACCATATATTTT. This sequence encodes CASSHQNGNTIYF.

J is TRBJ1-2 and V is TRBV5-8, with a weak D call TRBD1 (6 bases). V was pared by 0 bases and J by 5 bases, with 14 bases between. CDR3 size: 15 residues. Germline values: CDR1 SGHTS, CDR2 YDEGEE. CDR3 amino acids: CASSLAYGGPYGYTF. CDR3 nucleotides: TGTGCCAGCAGCTTGGCCTACGGGGGGCCGTATGGCTACACCTTC.

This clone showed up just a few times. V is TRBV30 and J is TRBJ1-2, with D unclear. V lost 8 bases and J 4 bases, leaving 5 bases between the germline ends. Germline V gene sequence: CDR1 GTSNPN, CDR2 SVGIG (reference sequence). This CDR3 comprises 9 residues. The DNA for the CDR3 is TGTGCCATGTCCTATGGCTACACCTTC. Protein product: CAMSYGYTF.

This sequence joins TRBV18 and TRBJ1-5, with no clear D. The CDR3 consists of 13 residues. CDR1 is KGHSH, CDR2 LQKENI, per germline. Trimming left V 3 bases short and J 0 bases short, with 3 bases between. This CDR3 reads CASSPHSNQPQHF. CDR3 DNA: TGTGCCAGCTCACCCCATAGCAATCAGCCCCAGCATTTT.

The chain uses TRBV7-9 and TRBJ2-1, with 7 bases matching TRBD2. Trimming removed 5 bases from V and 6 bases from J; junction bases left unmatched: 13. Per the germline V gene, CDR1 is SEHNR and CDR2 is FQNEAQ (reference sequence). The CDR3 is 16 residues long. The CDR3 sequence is CASSKAPWRELNEQFF. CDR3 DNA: TGTGCCAGCAGCAAGGCCCCCTGGCGGGAGCTCAATGAGCAGTTCTTC.

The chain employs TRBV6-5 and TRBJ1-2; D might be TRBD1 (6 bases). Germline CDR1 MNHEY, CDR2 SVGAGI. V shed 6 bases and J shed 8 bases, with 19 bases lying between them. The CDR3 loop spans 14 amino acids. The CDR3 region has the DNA TGTGCCAGCAGGTCTGGGGGGGGCGTGCGGGGCTACACCTTC. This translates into CASRSGGGVRGYTF.

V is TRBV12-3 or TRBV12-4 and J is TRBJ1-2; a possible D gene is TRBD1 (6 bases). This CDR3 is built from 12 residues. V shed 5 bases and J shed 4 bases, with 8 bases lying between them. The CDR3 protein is CASSRQAYGYTF. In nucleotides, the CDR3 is TGTGCCAGCAGTCGACAGGCCTATGGCTACACCTTC.

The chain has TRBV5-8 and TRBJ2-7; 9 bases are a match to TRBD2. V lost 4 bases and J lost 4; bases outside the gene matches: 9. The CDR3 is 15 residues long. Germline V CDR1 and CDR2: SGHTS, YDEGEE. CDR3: CASSLAGGGWYEQYF. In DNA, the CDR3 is TGTGCCAGCAGCCTGGCGGGAGGGGGTTGGTACGAGCAGTACTTC.

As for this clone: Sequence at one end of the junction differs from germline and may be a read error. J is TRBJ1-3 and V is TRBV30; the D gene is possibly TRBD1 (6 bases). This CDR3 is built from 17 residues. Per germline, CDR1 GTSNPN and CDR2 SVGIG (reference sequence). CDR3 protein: CAWSVSRGFSSRNTIYF. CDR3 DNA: TGTGCCTGGAGTGTATCCAGGGGCTTCAGCTCTCGAAACACCATATATTTT.

The CDR3 nucleotides read TGCGCCAGCAGTTACGATACAGGGTTCTATGGCTACACCTTC. Protein product: CASSYDTGFYGYTF. The chain has TRBV5-1 and TRBJ1-2; D is possibly TRBD1 (6 bases). The germline V gene has CDR1 SGHRS and CDR2 YFSETQ. The CDR3 length is 14 residues. Trimming stripped 5 bases from V and 4 bases from J, with 15 bases between.

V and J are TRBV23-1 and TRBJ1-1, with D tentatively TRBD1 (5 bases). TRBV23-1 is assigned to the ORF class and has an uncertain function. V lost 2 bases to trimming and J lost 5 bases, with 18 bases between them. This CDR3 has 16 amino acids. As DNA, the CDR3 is TGCGCCAGCAGTCAAGGGACGGGGTCTCCGGAGACTGAAGCTTTCTTT. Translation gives CASSQGTGSPETEAFF.

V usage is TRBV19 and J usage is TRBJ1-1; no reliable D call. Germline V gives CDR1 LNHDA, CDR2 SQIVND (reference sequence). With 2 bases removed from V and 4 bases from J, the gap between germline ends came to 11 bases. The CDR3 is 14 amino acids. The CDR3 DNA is TGTGCCAGTAGTATAAGGGCGCGGGGCACTGAAGCTTTCTTT. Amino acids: CASSIRARGTEAFF.

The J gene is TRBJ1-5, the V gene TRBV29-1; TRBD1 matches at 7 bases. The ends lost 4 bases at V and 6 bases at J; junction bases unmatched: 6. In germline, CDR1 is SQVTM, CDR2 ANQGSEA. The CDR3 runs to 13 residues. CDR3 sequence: CSVAGGAGQPQHF. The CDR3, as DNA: TGCAGCGTTGCAGGGGGGGCGGGTCAGCCCCAGCATTTT.

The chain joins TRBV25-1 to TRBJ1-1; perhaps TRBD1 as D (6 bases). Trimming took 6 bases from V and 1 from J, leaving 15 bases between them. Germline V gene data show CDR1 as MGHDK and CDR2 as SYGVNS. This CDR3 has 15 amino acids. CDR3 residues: CASRLTGKANTEAFF. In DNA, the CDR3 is TGTGCCAGCAGATTGACAGGAAAGGCGAACACTGAAGCTTTCTTT.

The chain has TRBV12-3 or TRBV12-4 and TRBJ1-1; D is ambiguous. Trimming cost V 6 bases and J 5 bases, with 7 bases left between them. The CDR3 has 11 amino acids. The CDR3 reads CASSPRTEAFF. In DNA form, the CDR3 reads TGTGCCAGCAGCCCCCGAACTGAAGCTTTCTTT.

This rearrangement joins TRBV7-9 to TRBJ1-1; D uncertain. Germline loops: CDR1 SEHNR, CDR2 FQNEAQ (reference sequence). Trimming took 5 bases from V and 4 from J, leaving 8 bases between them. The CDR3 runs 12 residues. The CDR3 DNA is TGTGCCAGCAGCCCCGTGGTCACTGAAGCTTTCTTT. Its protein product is CASSPVVTEAFF.

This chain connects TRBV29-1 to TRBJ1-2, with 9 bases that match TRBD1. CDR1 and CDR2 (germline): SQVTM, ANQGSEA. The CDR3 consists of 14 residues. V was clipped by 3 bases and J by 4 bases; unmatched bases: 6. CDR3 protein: CSVDSGQGFYGYTF. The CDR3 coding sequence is TGCAGCGTTGATTCGGGACAGGGATTCTATGGCTACACCTTC.

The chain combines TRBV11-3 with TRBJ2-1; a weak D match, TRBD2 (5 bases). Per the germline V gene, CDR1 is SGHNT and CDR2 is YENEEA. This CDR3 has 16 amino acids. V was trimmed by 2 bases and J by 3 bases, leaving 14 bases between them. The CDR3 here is CASSLQTSSGYNEQFF. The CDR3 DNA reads TGTGCCAGCAGCTTACAAACTAGTAGTGGCTACAATGAGCAGTTCTTC.

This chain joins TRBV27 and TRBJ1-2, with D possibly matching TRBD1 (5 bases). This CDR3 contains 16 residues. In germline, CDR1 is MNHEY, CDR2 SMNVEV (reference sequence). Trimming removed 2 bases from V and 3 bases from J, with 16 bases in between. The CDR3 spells CASSLEGRGSYYGYTF. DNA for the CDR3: TGTGCCAGCAGTTTAGAGGGTCGGGGGAGCTACTATGGCTACACCTTC.

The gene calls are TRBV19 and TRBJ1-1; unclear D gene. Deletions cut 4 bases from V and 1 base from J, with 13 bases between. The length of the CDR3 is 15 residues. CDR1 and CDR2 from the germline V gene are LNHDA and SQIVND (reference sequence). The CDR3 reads CASSTNPLENTEAFF. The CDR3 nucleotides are TGTGCCAGTAGTACCAACCCGCTGGAGAACACTGAAGCTTTCTTT.

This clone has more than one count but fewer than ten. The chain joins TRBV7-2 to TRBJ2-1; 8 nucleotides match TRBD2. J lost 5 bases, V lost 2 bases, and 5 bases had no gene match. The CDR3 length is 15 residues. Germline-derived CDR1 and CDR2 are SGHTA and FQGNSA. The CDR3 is CASSLSGSLNNEQFF. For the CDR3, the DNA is TGTGCCAGCAGCTTAAGCGGGAGCCTAAACAATGAGCAGTTCTTC.

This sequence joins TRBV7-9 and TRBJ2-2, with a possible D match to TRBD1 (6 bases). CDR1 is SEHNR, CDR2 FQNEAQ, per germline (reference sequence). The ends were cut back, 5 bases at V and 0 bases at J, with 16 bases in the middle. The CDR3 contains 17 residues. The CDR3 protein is CASSRRDTLSNTGELFF. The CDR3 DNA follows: TGTGCCAGCAGCCGAAGGGACACCTTATCGAACACCGGGGAGCTGTTTTTT.

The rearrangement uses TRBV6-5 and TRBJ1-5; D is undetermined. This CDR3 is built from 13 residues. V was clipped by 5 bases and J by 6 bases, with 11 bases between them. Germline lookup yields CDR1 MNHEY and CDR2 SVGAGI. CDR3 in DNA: TGTGCCAGCAGTCCAAAAATCAGTCAGCCCCAGCATTTT. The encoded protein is CASSPKISQPQHF.

The CDR3 nucleotides are TGCGCCAGCAGCTTCGAACAGGGGAACACTGAAGCTTTCTTT. Its translation is CASSFEQGNTEAFF. This chain joins TRBV5-1 and TRBJ1-1, with D perhaps TRBD1 (6 bases). The V and J ends lost 2 bases and 1 base respectively, with 9 bases between them. The germline V gene encodes CDR1 SGHRS and CDR2 YFSETQ. There are 14 residues in the CDR3.

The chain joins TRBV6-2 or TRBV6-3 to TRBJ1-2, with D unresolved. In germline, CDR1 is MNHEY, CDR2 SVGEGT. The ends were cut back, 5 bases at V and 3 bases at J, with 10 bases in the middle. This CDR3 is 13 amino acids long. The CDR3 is CASSVDRYYGYTF. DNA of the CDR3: TGTGCCAGCAGTGTCGATCGCTACTATGGCTACACCTTC.

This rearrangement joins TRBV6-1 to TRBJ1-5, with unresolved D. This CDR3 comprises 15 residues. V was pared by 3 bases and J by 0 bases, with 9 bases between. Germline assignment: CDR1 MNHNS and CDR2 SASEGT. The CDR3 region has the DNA TGTGCCAGCAGTGAGTTCAGTTATAGCAATCAGCCCCAGCATTTT. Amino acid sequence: CASSEFSYSNQPQHF.